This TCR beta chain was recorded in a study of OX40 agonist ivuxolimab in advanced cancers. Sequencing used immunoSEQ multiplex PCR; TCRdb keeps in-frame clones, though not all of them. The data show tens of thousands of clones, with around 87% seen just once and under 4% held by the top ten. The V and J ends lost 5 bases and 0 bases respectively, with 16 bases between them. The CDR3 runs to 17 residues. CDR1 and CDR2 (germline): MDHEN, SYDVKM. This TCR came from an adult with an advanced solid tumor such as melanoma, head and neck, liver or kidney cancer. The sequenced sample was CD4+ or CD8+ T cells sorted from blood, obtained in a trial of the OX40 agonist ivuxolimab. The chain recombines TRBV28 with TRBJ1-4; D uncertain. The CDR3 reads CASSARPRDTTNEKLFF. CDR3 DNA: TGTGCCAGCAGTGCCCGCCCTAGAGATACAACTAATGAAAAACTGTTTTTT. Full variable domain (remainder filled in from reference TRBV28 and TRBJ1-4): DVKVTQSSRYLVKRTGEKVFLECVQDMDHENMFWYRQDPGLGLRLIYFSYDVKMKEKGDIPEGYSVSREKKERFSLILESASTNQTSMYLCASSARPRDTTNEKLFFGSGTQLSVL.